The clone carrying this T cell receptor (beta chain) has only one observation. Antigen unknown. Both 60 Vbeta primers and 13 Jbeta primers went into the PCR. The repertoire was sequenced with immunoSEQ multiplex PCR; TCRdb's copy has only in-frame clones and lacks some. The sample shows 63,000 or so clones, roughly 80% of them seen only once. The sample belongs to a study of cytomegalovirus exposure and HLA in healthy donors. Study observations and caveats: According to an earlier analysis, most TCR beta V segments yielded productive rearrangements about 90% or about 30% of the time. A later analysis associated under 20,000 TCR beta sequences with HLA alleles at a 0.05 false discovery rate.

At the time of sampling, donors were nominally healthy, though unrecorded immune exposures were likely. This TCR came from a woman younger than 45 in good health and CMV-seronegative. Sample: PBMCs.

The CDR3 loop reads CASSLGGPYNEQFF. CDR3 in DNA: TGTGCCAGCAGCCTCGGGGGGCCATACAATGAGCAGTTCTTC. The chain couples TRBV9 to TRBJ2-1; TRBD2 might be the D (7 bases). V lost 4 bases, J lost 4 bases, and 12 bases lay in between. The length of the CDR3 is 14 residues. Germline V lookup: CDR1 SGDLS, CDR2 YYNGEE.